This entry features one T cell receptor (beta chain) sequence. The antigen remains undetermined. The data are from a study of T cell responses to AZD1222 COVID-19 vaccine. Data came from immunoSEQ multiplex PCR; TCRdb stores just in-frame clones and leaves some out. The sample contains tens of thousands of clones, 80% of which appear only once. Findings of the study overall: Spike-specific TCR repertoires showed rising breadth and depth after two AZD1222 doses. Clonal diversity was possibly underestimated, and the donors were mostly white British, with more females. Repertoire sampling occurred only after the peak T cell response. Dominant CD4 TCR responses targeted spike regions 160-218 and 743-854.

Germline V lookup: CDR1 SGHDN, CDR2 FVKESK. This CDR3 has 17 residues. V lost 1 base to trimming and J lost 4 bases; unmatched junction nucleotides: 11. The chain carries TRBV14 and TRBJ2-5; TRBD1 aligns across 8 bases. This clonotype originated in an adult in good health. The source was peripheral blood, collected on day 0 of AZD1222 vaccination. The CDR3 region is CASSQGRQGSVRETQYF. The CDR3 DNA follows: TGTGCCAGCAGCCAAGGACGACAGGGGTCCGTCAGAGAGACCCAGTACTTC.